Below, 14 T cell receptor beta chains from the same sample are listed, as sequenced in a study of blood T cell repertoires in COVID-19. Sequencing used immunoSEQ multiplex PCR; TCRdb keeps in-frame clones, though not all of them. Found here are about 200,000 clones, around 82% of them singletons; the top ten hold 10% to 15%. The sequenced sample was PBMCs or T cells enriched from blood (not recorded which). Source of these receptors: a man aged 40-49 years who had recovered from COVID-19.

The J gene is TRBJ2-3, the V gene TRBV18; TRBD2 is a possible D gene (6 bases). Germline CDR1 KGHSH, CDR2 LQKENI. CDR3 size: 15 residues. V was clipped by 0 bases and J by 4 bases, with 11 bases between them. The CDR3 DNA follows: TGTGCCAGCTCACCACCGGGAGGTGTATCAGATACGCAGTATTTT. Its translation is CASSPPGGVSDTQYF.

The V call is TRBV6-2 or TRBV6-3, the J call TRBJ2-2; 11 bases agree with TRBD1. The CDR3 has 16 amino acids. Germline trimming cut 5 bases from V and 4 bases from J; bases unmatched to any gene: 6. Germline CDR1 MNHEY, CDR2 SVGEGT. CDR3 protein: CASSRGQGATTGELFF. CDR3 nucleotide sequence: TGTGCCAGCAGTCGCGGACAGGGGGCGACCACCGGGGAGCTGTTTTTT.

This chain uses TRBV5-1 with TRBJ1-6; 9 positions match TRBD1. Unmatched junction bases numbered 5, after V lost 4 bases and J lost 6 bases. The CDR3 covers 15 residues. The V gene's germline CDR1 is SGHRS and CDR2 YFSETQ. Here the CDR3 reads CASSTGQGFNSPLHF. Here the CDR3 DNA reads TGCGCCAGCAGCACGGGACAGGGTTTTAATTCACCCCTCCACTTT.

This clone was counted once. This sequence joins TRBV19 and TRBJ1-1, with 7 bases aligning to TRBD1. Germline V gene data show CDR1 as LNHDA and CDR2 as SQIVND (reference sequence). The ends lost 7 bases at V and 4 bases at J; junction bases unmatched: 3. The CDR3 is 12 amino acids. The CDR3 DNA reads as TGTGCCAGTACAGGGGGAGGCACTGAAGCTTTCTTT. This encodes CASTGGGTEAFF.

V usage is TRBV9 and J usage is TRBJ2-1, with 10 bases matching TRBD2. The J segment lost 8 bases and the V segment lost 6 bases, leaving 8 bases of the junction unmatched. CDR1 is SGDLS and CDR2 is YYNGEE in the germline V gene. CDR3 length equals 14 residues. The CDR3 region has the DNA TGTGCCAGCACCTCTAGCGGGAGTAACGATGAGCAGTTCTTC. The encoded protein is CASTSSGSNDEQFF.

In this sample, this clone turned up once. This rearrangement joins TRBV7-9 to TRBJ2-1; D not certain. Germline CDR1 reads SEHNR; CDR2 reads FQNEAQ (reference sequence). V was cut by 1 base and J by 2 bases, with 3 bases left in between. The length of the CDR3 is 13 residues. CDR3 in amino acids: CASSLGPYNEQFF. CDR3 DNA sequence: TGTGCCAGCAGCTTAGGGCCCTACAATGAGCAGTTCTTC.

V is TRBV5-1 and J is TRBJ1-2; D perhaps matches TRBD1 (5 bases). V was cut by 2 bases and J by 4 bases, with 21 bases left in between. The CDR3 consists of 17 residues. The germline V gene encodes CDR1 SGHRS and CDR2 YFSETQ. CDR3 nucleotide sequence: TGCGCCAGCAGCTTTCGGGGGACGGGGCCGATTTTCTATGGCTACACCTTC. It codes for CASSFRGTGPIFYGYTF.

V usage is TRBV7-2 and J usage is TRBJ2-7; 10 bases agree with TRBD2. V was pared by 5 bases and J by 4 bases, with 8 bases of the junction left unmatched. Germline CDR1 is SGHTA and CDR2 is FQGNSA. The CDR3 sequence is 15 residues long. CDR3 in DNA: TGTGCCAGCAGCCCACGACTAGCGGGCGAATACGAGCAGTACTTC. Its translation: CASSPRLAGEYEQYF.

The chain's CDR3 is CASSLDGHGYTF. CDR3 in DNA: TGCGCCAGCAGCTTGGATGGCCATGGCTACACCTTC. This chain joins TRBV5-1 and TRBJ1-2; D is uncertain. Per the germline V gene, CDR1 is SGHRS and CDR2 is YFSETQ. Trimming shortened V by 0 bases and J by 6 bases, and 6 bases separated the two germline ends. CDR3 size: 12 residues. Together with reference TRBV5-1 and TRBJ1-2, the CDR3 gives the full variable domain: KAGVTQTPRYLIKTRGQQVTLSCSPISGHRSVSWYQQTPGQGLQFLFEYFSETQRNKGNFPGRFSGRQFSNSRSEMNVSTLELGDSALYLCASSLDGHGYTFGSGTRLTVV.

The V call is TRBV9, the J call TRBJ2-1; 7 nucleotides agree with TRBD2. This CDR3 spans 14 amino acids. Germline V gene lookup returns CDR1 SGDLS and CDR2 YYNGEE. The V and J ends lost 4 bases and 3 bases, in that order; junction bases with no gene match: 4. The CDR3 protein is CASSPPGGYNEQFF. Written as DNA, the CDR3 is TGTGCCAGCAGCCCGCCGGGGGGCTACAATGAGCAGTTCTTC.

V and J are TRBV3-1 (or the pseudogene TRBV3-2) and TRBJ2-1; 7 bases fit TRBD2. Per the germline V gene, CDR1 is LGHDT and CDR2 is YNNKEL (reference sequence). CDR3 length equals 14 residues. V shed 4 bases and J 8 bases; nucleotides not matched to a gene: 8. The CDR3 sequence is CASSLNPTSYEQFF. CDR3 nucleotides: TGTGCCAGCAGCCTCAACCCGACTAGCTATGAGCAGTTCTTC.

CDR3 residues: CASRGGQGVYGYTF. CDR3 sequence (DNA): TGTGCCAGCAGGGGTGGACAGGGTGTCTATGGCTACACCTTC. The rearrangement links TRBV2 to TRBJ1-2, with TRBD1 matching 8 bases. There are 14 residues in the CDR3. V shed 6 bases and J 4 bases; nucleotides not matched to a gene: 7. Germline CDR1 SNHLY, CDR2 FYNNEI. Full variable domain (missing parts from reference TRBV2 and TRBJ1-2): EPEVTQTPSHQVTQMGQEVILRCVPISNHLYFYWYRQILGQKVEFLVSFYNNEISEKSEIFDDQFSVERPDGSNFTLKIRSTKLEDSAMYFCASRGGQGVYGYTFGSGTRLTVV.

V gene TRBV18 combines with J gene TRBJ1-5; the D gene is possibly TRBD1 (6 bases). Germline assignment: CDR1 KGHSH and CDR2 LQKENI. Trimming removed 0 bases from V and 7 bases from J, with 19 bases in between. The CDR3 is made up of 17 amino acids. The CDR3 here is CASSPPGGTTAGQPQHF. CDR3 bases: TGTGCCAGCTCACCACCGGGGGGGACAACTGCTGGGCAGCCCCAGCATTTT.

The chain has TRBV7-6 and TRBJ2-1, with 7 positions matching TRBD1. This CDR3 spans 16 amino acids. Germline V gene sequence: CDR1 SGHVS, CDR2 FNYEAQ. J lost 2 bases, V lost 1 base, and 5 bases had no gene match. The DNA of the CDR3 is TGTGCCAGCAGCTTAGTGTTAGGGGGCCCCTACAATGAGCAGTTCTTC. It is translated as CASSLVLGGPYNEQFF.